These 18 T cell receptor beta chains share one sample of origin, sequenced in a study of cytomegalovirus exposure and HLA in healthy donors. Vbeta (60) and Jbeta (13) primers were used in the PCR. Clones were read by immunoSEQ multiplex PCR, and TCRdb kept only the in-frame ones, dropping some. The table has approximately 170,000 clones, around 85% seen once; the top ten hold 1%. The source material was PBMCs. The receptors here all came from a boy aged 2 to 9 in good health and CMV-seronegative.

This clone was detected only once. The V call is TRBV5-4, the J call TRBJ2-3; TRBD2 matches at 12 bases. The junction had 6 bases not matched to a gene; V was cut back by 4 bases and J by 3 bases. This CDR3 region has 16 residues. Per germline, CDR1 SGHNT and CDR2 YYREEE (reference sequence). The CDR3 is CASSNSGTSGTDTQYF. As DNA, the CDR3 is TGTGCCAGCAGCAACTCCGGGACTAGCGGGACAGATACGCAGTATTTT.

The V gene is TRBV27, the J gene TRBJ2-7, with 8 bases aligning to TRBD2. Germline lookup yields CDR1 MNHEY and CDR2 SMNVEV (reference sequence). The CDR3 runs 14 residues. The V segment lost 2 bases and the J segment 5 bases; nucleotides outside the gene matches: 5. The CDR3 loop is CASSLNGRGHEQYF. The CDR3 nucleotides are TGTGCCAGCAGTTTAAACGGGAGGGGCCACGAGCAGTACTTC.

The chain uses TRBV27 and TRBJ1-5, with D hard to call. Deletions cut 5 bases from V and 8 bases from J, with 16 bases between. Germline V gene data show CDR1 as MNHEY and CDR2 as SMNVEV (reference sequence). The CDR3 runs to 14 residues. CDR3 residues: CASSVYPSLEPQHF. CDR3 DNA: TGTGCCAGCAGTGTGTACCCCTCCCTAGAGCCCCAGCATTTT.

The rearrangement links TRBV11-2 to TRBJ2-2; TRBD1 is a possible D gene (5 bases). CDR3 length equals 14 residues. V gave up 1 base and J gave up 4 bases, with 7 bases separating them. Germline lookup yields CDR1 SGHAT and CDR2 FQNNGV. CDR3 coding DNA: TGTGCCAGCAGCTTAGCTGACAGCACCGGGGAGCTGTTTTTT. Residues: CASSLADSTGELFF. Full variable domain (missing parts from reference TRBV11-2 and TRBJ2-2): EAGVAQSPRYKIIEKRQSVAFWCNPISGHATLYWYQQILGQGPKLLIQFQNNGVVDDSQLPKDRFSAERLKGVDSTLKIQPAKLEDSAVYLCASSLADSTGELFFGEGSRLTVL.

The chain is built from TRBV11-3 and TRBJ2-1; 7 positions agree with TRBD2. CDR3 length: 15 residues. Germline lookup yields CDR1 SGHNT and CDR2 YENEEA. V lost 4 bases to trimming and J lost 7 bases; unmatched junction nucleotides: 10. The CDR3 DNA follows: TGTGCCAGCAGCTCCACCAGGGCACTAGCGAATGAGCAGTTCTTC. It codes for CASSSTRALANEQFF.

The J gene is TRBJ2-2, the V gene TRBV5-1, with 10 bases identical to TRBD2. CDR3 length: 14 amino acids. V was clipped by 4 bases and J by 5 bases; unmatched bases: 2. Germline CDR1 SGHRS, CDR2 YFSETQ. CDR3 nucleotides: TGCGCCAGCAGCGGGGGACTAGCGACCGGGGAGCTGTTTTTT. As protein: CASSGGLATGELFF.

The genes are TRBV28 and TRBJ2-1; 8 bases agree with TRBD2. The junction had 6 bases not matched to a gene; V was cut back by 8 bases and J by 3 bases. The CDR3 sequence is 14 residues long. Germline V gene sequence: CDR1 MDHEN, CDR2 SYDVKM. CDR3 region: CASFGGGVYNEQFF. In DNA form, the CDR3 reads TGTGCCAGCTTCGGGGGGGGCGTCTACAATGAGCAGTTCTTC.

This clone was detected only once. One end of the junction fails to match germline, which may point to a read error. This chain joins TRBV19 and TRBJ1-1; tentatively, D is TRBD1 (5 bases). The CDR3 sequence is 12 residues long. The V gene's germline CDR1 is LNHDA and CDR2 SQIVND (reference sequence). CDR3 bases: TGTGCCAGTAGTCCAGGGTGGTCTGACGCTTTCTTT. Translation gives CASSPGWSDAFF.

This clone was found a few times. The CDR3 sequence is CASSVDSNYEQYV. Here the CDR3 DNA reads TGTGCCAGCAGTGTTGACAGCAACTACGAGCAGTACGTC. The V call is TRBV6-1, the J call TRBJ2-7; the D gene is possibly TRBD1 (5 bases). This CDR3 has 13 residues. The germline CDR1 and CDR2 sequences are MNHNS and SASEGT. V lost 4 bases to trimming and J lost 3 bases, with 10 bases between them.

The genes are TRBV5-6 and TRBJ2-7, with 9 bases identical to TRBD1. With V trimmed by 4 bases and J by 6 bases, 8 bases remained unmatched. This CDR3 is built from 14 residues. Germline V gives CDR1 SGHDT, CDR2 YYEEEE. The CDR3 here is CASSRGQGSAEQYF. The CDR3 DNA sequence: TGTGCCAGCAGCCGGGGACAGGGCTCGGCCGAGCAGTACTTC.

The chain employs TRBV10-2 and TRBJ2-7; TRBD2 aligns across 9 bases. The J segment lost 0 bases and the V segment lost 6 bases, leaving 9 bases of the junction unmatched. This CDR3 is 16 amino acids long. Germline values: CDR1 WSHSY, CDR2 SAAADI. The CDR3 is CASRPSGRYLSYEQYF. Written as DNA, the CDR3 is TGCGCCAGCAGACCCAGCGGGAGGTACCTCTCCTACGAGCAGTACTTC.

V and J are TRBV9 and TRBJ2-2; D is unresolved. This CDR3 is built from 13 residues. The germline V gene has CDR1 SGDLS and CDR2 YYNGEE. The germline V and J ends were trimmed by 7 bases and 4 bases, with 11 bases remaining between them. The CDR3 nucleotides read TGTGCCAGCGCAGGAATTGGCACCGGGGAGCTGTTTTTT. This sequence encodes CASAGIGTGELFF. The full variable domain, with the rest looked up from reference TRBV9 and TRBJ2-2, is DSGVTQTPKHLITATGQRVTLRCSPRSGDLSVYWYQQSLDQGLQFLIQYYNGEERAKGNILERFSAQQFPDLHSELNLSSLELGDSALYFCASAGIGTGELFFGEGSRLTVL.

CDR3 nucleotides: TGTGCCAGCAGTCTACAGGGGGCGCCTAACTATGGCTACACCTTC. Protein sequence: CASSLQGAPNYGYTF. V is TRBV28 and J is TRBJ1-2; 9 bases fit TRBD1. From germline, CDR1 is MDHEN and CDR2 SYDVKM. The CDR3 runs 15 residues. V trimming: 5 bases; J trimming: 0 bases; junction bases outside the gene matches: 4.

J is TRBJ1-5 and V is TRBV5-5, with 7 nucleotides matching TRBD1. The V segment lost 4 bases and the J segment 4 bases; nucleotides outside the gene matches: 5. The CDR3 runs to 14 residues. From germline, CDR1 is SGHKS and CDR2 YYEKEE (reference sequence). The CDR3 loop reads CASSPTGTNQPQHF. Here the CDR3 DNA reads TGTGCCAGCAGCCCGACAGGGACTAATCAGCCCCAGCATTTT.

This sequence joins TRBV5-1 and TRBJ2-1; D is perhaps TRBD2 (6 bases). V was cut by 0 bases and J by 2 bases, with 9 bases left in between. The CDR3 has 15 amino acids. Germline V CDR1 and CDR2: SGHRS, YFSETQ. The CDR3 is CASSLEAGTYNEQFF. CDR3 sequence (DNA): TGCGCCAGCAGCTTGGAGGCGGGGACCTACAATGAGCAGTTCTTC.

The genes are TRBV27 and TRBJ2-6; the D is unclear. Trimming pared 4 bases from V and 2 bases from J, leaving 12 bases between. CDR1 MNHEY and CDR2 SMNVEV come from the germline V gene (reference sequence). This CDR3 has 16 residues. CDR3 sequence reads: CASSSPIRAGANVLTF. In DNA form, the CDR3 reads TGTGCCAGCAGTTCGCCTATCCGGGCTGGGGCCAACGTCCTGACTTTC.

The CDR3 here is CASGNLQPQHF. CDR3 nucleotide sequence: TGTGCCAGCGGCAATCTTCAGCCCCAGCATTTT. V and J are TRBV6-5 and TRBJ1-5; unclear D gene. Germline CDR1 is MNHEY and CDR2 is SVGAGI. The CDR3 is made up of 11 amino acids. Trimming pared 8 bases from V and 6 bases from J, leaving 8 bases between.

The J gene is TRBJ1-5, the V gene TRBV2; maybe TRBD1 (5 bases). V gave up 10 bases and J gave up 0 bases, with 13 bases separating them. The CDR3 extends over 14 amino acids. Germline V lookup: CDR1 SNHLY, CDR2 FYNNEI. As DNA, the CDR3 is TGTGCCACCCAGGACGGGGGTAGCAATCAGCCCCAGCATTTT. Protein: CATQDGGSNQPQHF.